The 17 T cell receptor beta chains presented below share a single source sample, sequenced in a study of blood T cells in healthy people across ages (dated by TCRdb to 2015 to 2017). Library construction relied on 5' RACE. The second PCR ran for about 7 to 11 cycles and used a J-beta primer mix along with a sample-barcoded 5' primer. TCRdb applied fastp at Q25 and MiXCR to the public reads, then kept only in-frame beta chains. Each record represents a unique CDR3 protein, reported with the most common genes and DNA among its rows. Within this sample are 1.5 million to 2 million distinct CDR3 sequences, with roughly 43% of them counted one time only. Of the sample, about 21% is held by the ten largest clones. Input material: blood. The receptors here all came from a human donor in good health.

The V and J genes are TRBV11-2 and TRBJ1-3, with a tentative D call TRBD1 (5 bases). This CDR3 has 16 residues. CDR1 and CDR2 from the germline V gene are SGHAT and FQNNGV. Trimming stripped 3 bases from V and 1 base from J, with 13 bases between. CDR3 bases: TGTGCCAGCAGCTTTACGGGTCAGGGATCTGGAAACACCATATATTTT. Protein product: CASSFTGQGSGNTIYF.

The count of this clonotype is one. The chain has TRBV7-8 and TRBJ1-4; the D is unclear. The CDR3 length is 14 residues. The ends were cut back, 2 bases at V and 8 bases at J, with 12 bases in the middle. Germline lookup yields CDR1 SGHVS and CDR2 FQNEAQ. CDR3 sequence reads: CASSLCRRAEKLFF. The CDR3 DNA sequence: TGTGCCAGCAGCTTATGCCGCCGGGCCGAAAAACTGTTTTTT.

In regard to this clonotype: A read error may produce the germline difference seen at one junction end. The chain is built from TRBV20-1 and TRBJ2-4; 10 nucleotides line up with TRBD2. This CDR3 has 15 amino acids. Germline V gives CDR1 DFQATT, CDR2 SNEGSKA (reference sequence). CDR3 sequence reads: CSASASGGAGNTQYF. For the CDR3, the DNA is TGCAGTGCTAGTGCCAGCGGGGGGGCCGGAAACACTCAGTACTTC.

J is TRBJ2-4 and V is TRBV6-1; 7 bases align to TRBD1. The J call could be wrong; TRBJ2-7 is a better fit for the DNA end. The CDR3 extends over 14 amino acids. From germline, CDR1 is MNHNS and CDR2 SASEGT. The CDR3 sequence is CASIKGDRNYEQYF. CDR3 DNA sequence: TGTGCCAGCATCAAAGGGGACAGAAACTACGAGCAGTACTTC.

V is TRBV5-1 and J is TRBJ1-4; no firm D call. The CDR3 has 13 residues. V was shortened by 0 bases and J by 7 bases, with 7 bases between the two germline ends. Germline assignment: CDR1 SGHRS and CDR2 YFSETQ. CDR3 amino acids: CASSLDKAEKLFF. As DNA, the CDR3 is TGCGCCAGCAGCTTGGACAAGGCTGAAAAACTGTTTTTT.

The chain links TRBV15 to TRBJ1-2; D unclear. The CDR3 length is 13 residues. The V gene lost 1 base and the J gene lost 2 bases, with 5 bases spanning the gap. CDR1 LNHNV and CDR2 YYDKDF come from the germline V gene (reference sequence). The CDR3 DNA follows: TGTGCCACCAGCAGAGGTACGAACTATGGCTACACCTTC. Amino acid sequence: CATSRGTNYGYTF.

The rearrangement uses TRBV6-6 and TRBJ1-5; D not resolved. V lost 6 bases and J 3 bases, leaving 15 bases between the germline ends. Per the germline V gene, CDR1 is MNHNY and CDR2 is SVGAGI (reference sequence). This CDR3 contains 15 residues. The CDR3 DNA is TGTGCCAGCAGCTCGGGGTATACTATCAATCAGCCCCAGCATTTT. Protein sequence: CASSSGYTINQPQHF.

This sequence joins TRBV4-2 and TRBJ1-2; D is perhaps TRBD1 (5 bases). Looked up from germline, CDR1 is LGHNA and CDR2 is YNFKEQ. V shed 0 bases and J shed 7 bases, with 18 bases lying between them. The CDR3 has 16 residues. The CDR3 region is CASSQDRGAGPAGYTF. CDR3 nucleotides: TGTGCCAGCAGCCAAGATAGAGGGGCAGGGCCTGCTGGCTACACCTTC.

The chain carries TRBV7-2 and TRBJ1-6, with D hard to call. Germline V gene lookup returns CDR1 SGHTA and CDR2 FQGNSA. CDR3 size: 14 residues. The germline V and J ends were trimmed by 0 bases and 13 bases, with 13 bases remaining between them. Written as DNA, the CDR3 is TGTGCCAGCAGCTTAGCCGAGCATTTCTTGCCCCTCCACTTT. As protein: CASSLAEHFLPLHF.

This chain uses TRBV6-5 with TRBJ1-2; 8 bases fit TRBD1. The CDR3 extends over 19 amino acids. Germline CDR1 reads MNHEY; CDR2 reads SVGAGI. V shed 3 bases, J shed 4 bases, and the junction held 19 bases outside the gene matches. The CDR3 sequence is CASSYYGGQAYAATYGYTF. DNA of the CDR3: TGTGCCAGCAGTTATTATGGGGGACAGGCCTACGCCGCTACCTATGGCTACACCTTC.

The sample holds many counts of this clonotype. V and J are TRBV7-3 and TRBJ2-7; D is perhaps TRBD1 (6 bases). Deletions cut 6 bases from V and 0 bases from J, with 12 bases between. Germline CDR1 reads SGHTA; CDR2 reads FQGTGA. This CDR3 is 14 amino acids long. In nucleotides, the CDR3 is TGTGCCAGCAGTTTACAGGGAAACTCCTACGAGCAGTACTTC. Translating it yields CASSLQGNSYEQYF.

This clonotype has only a few counts. The rearrangement links TRBV20-1 to TRBJ2-3; no reliable D call. V lost 3 bases and J lost 4, with 14 bases in between. Germline-derived CDR1 and CDR2 are DFQATT and SNEGSKA (reference sequence). The CDR3 loop spans 14 amino acids. Here the CDR3 reads CSASGVPPADTQYF. CDR3 sequence (DNA): TGCAGTGCTAGCGGAGTGCCCCCCGCAGATACGCAGTATTTT.

The DNA of the CDR3 is TGTGCCAGCAGCTTAGGAAGCGGGGGACAGATCTATGGCTACACCTTC. Protein: CASSLGSGGQIYGYTF. This chain joins TRBV7-2 and TRBJ1-2; TRBD1 matches 7 bases. Germline CDR1 reads SGHTA; CDR2 reads FQGNSA. The CDR3 has 16 residues. With V trimmed by 1 base and J by 4 bases, 9 bases remained unmatched.

This clonotype was observed a single time. V usage is TRBV7-2 and J usage is TRBJ2-7; 7 nucleotides agree with TRBD2. Near its end, the DNA agrees better with TRBJ2-5, so the J call may be wrong. The germline gives CDR1 SGHTA, CDR2 FQGNSA. The CDR3 is 15 residues long. The CDR3 reads CASTKHGAGEETQYF. As DNA, the CDR3 is TGTGCCAGCACCAAGCATGGGGCGGGGGAGGAGACCCAGTACTTC.

The rearrangement links TRBV7-3 to TRBJ1-2; 7 bases fit TRBD1. Germline lookup yields CDR1 SGHTA and CDR2 FQGTGA. The J segment lost 1 base and the V segment lost 5 bases, leaving 10 bases of the junction unmatched. The CDR3 sequence is 16 residues long. The CDR3: CASSRDSLGVNYGYTF. The CDR3 DNA reads TGTGCCAGCAGCCGGGACAGCCTAGGGGTTAACTATGGCTACACCTTC. The full variable domain, rest sourced from reference TRBV7-3 and TRBJ1-2, is GAGVSQTPSNKVTEKGKYVELRCDPISGHTALYWYRQSLGQGPEFLIYFQGTGAADDSGLPNDRFFAVRPEGSVSTLKIQRTERGDSAVYLCASSRDSLGVNYGYTFGSGTRLTVV.

The chain couples TRBV4-2 to TRBJ2-4; TRBD1 is a possible D gene (6 bases). The end of the DNA is better explained by TRBJ2-7, so the J call may be wrong. CDR3 length: 17 amino acids. Germline-derived CDR1 and CDR2 are LGHNA and YNFKEQ. This chain's CDR3 is CASSQGTGTPITHEQYF. CDR3 DNA: TGTGCCAGCAGCCAAGGGACCGGGACACCTATTACCCACGAGCAGTACTTC.

This chain joins TRBV20-1 and TRBJ1-6, with TRBD1 as a possible D gene (5 bases). CDR3 length: 17 residues. Germline CDR1 and CDR2: DFQATT and SNEGSKA (reference sequence). V was shortened by 1 base and J by 6 bases, with 19 bases between the two germline ends. The CDR3 coding sequence is TGCAGTGCTAGAGGGCAGGTCGGGGCTGTGCTTAATTCACCCCTCCACTTT. Translation gives CSARGQVGAVLNSPLHF.